A selection of T cell receptor beta chains follows, all from one sample in a study of T cell repertoires in cytomegalovirus infection. TCRdb used MiXCR to reprocess the reads, holding one entry per CDR3 protein. The table lists about 740,000 distinct CDR3 sequences, roughly 36% of them singletons, with roughly 2.9% in the top ten. What was sequenced was PBMCs. The receptors here all came from a human donor in good health (CMV status not recorded). Some clones in this sample may be carry-over from other donors' samples. Both conserved end residues are part of each CDR3. D genes are given only for firm matches. A row's size may be missing; if present it is once, few, many or a size class.

>TRBJ2-2|TRBD2|TRBV11-2|many
CASSRDPGGGELFF
TGTGCCAGCAGCCGAGACCCGGGGGGCGGGGAGCTGTTTTTT
>TRBJ2-3|TRBD1|TRBV12-3/TRBV12-4|.
CASSTKGTGRSPDTQYF
TGTGCCAGCAGCACCAAAGGGACAGGAAGAAGTCCAGATACGCAGTATTTT
>TRBJ2-1|TRBD2|TRBV11-2|.
CASSFIPGGSGIYNEQFF
TGTGCCAGCAGCTTCATTCCTGGTGGTAGCGGGATCTACAATGAGCAGTTCTTC
>TRBJ2-7|.|TRBV7-8|.
CASSLQGSNYEQYF
TGTGCCAGCAGCCTACAAGGATCGAACTACGAGCAGTACTTC
>TRBJ2-3|.|TRBV6-5|.
CASSYLTTGGPDTQYF
TGTGCCAGCAGTTACCTGACCACAGGAGGCCCAGATACGCAGTATTTT
>TRBJ1-1|.|TRBV29-1|.
CAFPGVPEAFF
TGCGCTTTCCCGGGAGTTCCTGAAGCTTTCTTT
>TRBJ1-5|.|TRBV2|.
CATETGNQPQHF
TGTGCCACAGAGACAGGCAATCAGCCCCAGCATTTT
>TRBJ1-2|.|TRBV10-2|few
CASTLGGIHGYTF
TGCGCCAGCACCTTGGGGGGGATTCATGGCTACACCTTC
>TRBJ2-1|.|TRBV9|.
CASSVASGIGSNEQFF
TGTGCCAGCAGCGTAGCGTCAGGGATCGGCTCCAATGAGCAGTTCTTC
>TRBJ2-1|.|TRBV20-1|few
CSARDPRRGSYNEQFF
TGCAGTGCTAGAGATCCTAGGAGGGGCTCCTACAATGAGCAGTTCTTC
>TRBJ2-1|TRBD1|TRBV7-9|.
CASIETGGRIHDQFF
TGTGCCAGCATCGAGACAGGGGGCCGAATCCATGATCAGTTCTTC
>TRBJ2-7|.|TRBV7-2|many
CASSFRSGEGSYEQYF
TGTGCCAGCAGCTTCAGGAGTGGCGAGGGGTCCTACGAGCAGTACTTC
>TRBJ2-2|TRBD1|TRBV6-6|few
CASSYMLQGAAGELFF
TGTGCCAGCAGTTATATGTTGCAGGGGGCTGCCGGGGAGCTGTTTTTT
>TRBJ1-1|.|TRBV10-3|few
CAISAERDTEAFF
TGTGCCATCAGTGCCGAGAGAGACACTGAAGCTTTCTTT
>TRBJ1-6|.|TRBV7-9|many
CASSSLTEYNSPLHF
TGTGCCAGCAGCTCATTAACTGAGTATAATTCACCCCTCCACTTT
>TRBJ1-6|TRBD1|TRBV5-3|once
CASSPPGTGGSLRSPLHF
TGTGCCAGCAGCCCTCCCGGGACAGGGGGCTCCTTACGGTCACCCCTCCACTTT
>TRBJ2-3|.|TRBV11-3|.
CASSKTGTDTQYF
TGTGCCAGCAGTAAAACCGGCACAGATACGCAGTATTTT
>TRBJ1-1|TRBD1|TRBV12-3/TRBV12-4|many
CASSLTGGDTEAFF
TGTGCCAGCAGCCTGACAGGGGGGGACACTGAAGCTTTCTTT
>TRBJ2-4|TRBD2|TRBV7-8|.
CASSFSGTGVKNIQYF
TGTGCCAGCAGCTTTAGCGGGACCGGGGTAAAAAACATTCAGTACTTC
>TRBJ1-5|.|TRBV2|.
CASSSTWGGQPQHF
TGTGCCAGCAGTTCGACATGGGGTGGTCAGCCCCAGCATTTT
>TRBJ1-5|.|TRBV24-1|.
CATSEANQPQHF
TGTGCCACCAGTGAAGCGAACCAGCCCCAGCATTTT
>TRBJ2-2|.|TRBV7-2|.
CASSLGPSGELFF
TGTGCCAGCAGCCTGGGACCCTCCGGGGAGCTGTTTTTT
>TRBJ1-5|.|TRBV28|.
CASSFEQGVNQPQHF
TGTGCCAGCAGTTTTGAGCAGGGAGTCAATCAGCCCCAGCATTTT
>TRBJ2-7|.|TRBV11-2|.
CASSSGLGTEQYF
TGTGCCAGCAGCTCGGGACTGGGGACCGAGCAGTACTTC
>TRBJ1-4|.|TRBV6-6|.
CASSSTAQRGEKLFF
TGTGCCAGCAGCTCGACCGCTCAACGGGGCGAAAAACTGTTTTTT
>TRBJ2-1|TRBD1|TRBV19|few
CASSTQTPGTGVNEQFF
TGTGCCAGTAGTACCCAAACCCCGGGGACAGGAGTCAATGAGCAGTTCTTC